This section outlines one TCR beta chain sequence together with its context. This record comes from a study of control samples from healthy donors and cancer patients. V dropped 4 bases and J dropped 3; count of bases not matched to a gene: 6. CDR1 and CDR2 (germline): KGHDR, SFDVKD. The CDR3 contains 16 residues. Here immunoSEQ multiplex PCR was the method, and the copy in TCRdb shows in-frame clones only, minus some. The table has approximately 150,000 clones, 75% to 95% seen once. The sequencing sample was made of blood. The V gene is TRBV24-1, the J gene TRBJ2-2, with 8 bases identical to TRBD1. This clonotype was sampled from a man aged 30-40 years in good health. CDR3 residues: CATSDPGGADTGELFF. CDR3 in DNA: TGTGCCACCAGTGACCCAGGGGGCGCGGACACCGGGGAGCTGTTTTTT.